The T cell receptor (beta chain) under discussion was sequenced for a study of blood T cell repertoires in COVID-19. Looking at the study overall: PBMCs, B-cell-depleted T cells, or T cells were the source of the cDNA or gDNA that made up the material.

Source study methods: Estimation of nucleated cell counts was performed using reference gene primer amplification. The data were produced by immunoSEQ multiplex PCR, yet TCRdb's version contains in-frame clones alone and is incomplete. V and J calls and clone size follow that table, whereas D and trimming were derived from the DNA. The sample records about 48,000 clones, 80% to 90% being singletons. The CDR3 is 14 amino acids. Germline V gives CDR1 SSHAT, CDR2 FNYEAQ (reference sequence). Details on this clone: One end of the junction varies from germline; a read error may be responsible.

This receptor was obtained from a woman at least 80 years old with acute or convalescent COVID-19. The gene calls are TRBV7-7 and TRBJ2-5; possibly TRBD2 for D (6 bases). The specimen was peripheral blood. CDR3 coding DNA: TGTGCTAGCAGCTTAGCGACTAGATCAGAGACCCAGTACTTC. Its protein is CASSLATRSETQYF.